This record looks at one TCR beta chain sequence and its context. What it recognizes is unknown. CDR1 and CDR2 from the germline V gene are MNHEY and SVGAGI. V lost 7 bases to trimming and J lost 9 bases, with 16 bases between them. CDR3 length: 13 residues. Both 60 Vbeta primers and 13 Jbeta primers went into the PCR. Generated by immunoSEQ multiplex PCR, the TCRdb table keeps only in-frame clones and is missing some. The sample table sets out some 110,000 clones. The data were taken from a study of cytomegalovirus exposure and HLA in healthy donors. Findings and caveats of the study: TRBV6-2, TRBV6-3 and some other V segments were unresolvable in 87-base-pair reads.

This clonotype was sampled from a man aged 30 to 39 in good health and CMV-seronegative. Sequenced material: PBMCs. The genes are TRBV6-5 and TRBJ2-4; TRBD1 is a possible D gene (5 bases). DNA of the CDR3: TGTGCCAGCACCACGACAGAGGCGAGCATTCAGTACTTC. Its protein is CASTTTEASIQYF.